This passage covers 4 T cell receptor beta chains from one sample sequenced in a study of CD8 T cells in ankylosing spondylitis. Each CDR3 protein gets one entry after TCRdb re-called the 5' RACE reads with MiXCR. The sample consists of 24,000 or so distinct CDR3 sequences, 10% to 15% of them appearing once. The sequenced sample was blood. The receptor source for this set is a male donor with ankylosing spondylitis or in good health (not recorded which).

This clonotype has a handful of counts. This CDR3 is missing its conserved last phenylalanine or tryptophan, likely due to a read error. The DNA is omitted, as the CDR3 cannot be located on it reliably, and the CDR3 follows TCRdb's listing. The rearrangement uses TRBV5-1 and TRBJ2-3; the table gives TRBD1 as D, unverified against the DNA. Germline CDR1 SGHRS, CDR2 YFSETQ. From its first to its last residue, the CDR3 has 15 amino acids. The CDR3 reads CASSSGTTEGDPPSV.

The J gene is TRBJ2-3, the V gene TRBV9; no firm D call. Looked up from germline, CDR1 is SGDLS and CDR2 is YYNGEE. The CDR3 sequence is 13 residues long. V was trimmed by 4 bases and J by 1 base, leaving 7 bases between them. CDR3 in amino acids: CASSFRGTDTQYF. The CDR3 bases are TGTGCCAGCAGCTTTCGAGGCACAGATACGCAGTATTTT.

This clonotype was counted a single time. The J gene is TRBJ2-7, the V gene TRBV20-1; 7 nucleotides match TRBD1. Germline CDR1 and CDR2: DFQATT and SNEGSKA (reference sequence). V shed 2 bases, J shed 3 bases, and the junction held 1 base outside the gene matches. This CDR3 region has 12 residues. The CDR3 nucleotides read TGCAGTGCTAGACGGGACAGCTACGAGCAGTACTTC. It encodes CSARRDSYEQYF.

This clonotype was recorded many times. For the CDR3, the DNA is TGTGCCAGCAGCTTCTGGACTAGCGGAAGCAATGAGCAGTTCTTC. Residues: CASSFWTSGSNEQFF. The J gene is TRBJ2-1, the V gene TRBV5-8, with 10 bases matching TRBD2. V gave up 2 bases and J gave up 6 bases; unmatched junction bases: 5. The CDR3 is 15 amino acids. Per germline, CDR1 SGHTS and CDR2 YDEGEE.